The present entry profiles one T cell receptor beta chain with its context. The CDR3 consists of 16 residues. Germline V gives CDR1 LGHDT, CDR2 YNNKEL (reference sequence). Trimming took off 6 bases at V and 9 bases at J, with 26 bases between the two ends. Per the study methods: By means of reference gene primer amplification, nucleated cell counts were estimated. This table comes from immunoSEQ multiplex PCR, and its TCRdb copy is limited to in-frame clones, with some not included. V, J and clone size are those of that table, while D and trimming were read from the DNA. The repertoire consists of 200,000 to 250,000 clones, with 65% to 85% occurring once and the leading ten covering 2% to 2.5%. The sample belongs to a study of blood T cell repertoires in COVID-19. About the research overall: Some COVID-19 samples were acute and others convalescent; all came from the United States, Italy and Spain.

The sequencing input was peripheral blood. This sequence was found in a woman aged 60-75 years with acute or convalescent COVID-19. The chain carries TRBV3-1 (or the pseudogene TRBV3-2) and TRBJ2-5, with D perhaps matching TRBD1 (6 bases). CDR3 nucleotides: TGTGCCAGCAGTGGGGGCGTGGGGACACGAGAAAGGGCCCAGTACTTC. This translates into CASSGGVGTRERAQYF.